The clone carrying this T cell receptor beta chain was seen a single time. Clones were sequenced by immunoSEQ multiplex PCR, and TCRdb holds only the in-frame ones, with some missing. The table records about 1.1 million clones, about four fifths of them present only once. The record originates from a study of shared clonotypes between healthy human individuals. The length of the CDR3 is 13 residues. Germline CDR1 SQVTM, CDR2 ANQGSEA. Germline trimming cut 7 bases from V and 2 bases from J; bases unmatched to any gene: 5. Sequenced: memory CD4+ T cells from PBMCs. The subset was: CD45RA-negative fraction. V and J are TRBV29-1 and TRBJ2-7; 10 positions agree with TRBD2. The TCR comes from a man between 18 and 29 years old in good health. Some clones in this sample may be carry-over from other donors' samples. This chain's CDR3 is CSGTSGTTYEQYF. CDR3 nucleotides: TGCAGCGGGACTAGCGGAACCACCTACGAGCAGTACTTC.